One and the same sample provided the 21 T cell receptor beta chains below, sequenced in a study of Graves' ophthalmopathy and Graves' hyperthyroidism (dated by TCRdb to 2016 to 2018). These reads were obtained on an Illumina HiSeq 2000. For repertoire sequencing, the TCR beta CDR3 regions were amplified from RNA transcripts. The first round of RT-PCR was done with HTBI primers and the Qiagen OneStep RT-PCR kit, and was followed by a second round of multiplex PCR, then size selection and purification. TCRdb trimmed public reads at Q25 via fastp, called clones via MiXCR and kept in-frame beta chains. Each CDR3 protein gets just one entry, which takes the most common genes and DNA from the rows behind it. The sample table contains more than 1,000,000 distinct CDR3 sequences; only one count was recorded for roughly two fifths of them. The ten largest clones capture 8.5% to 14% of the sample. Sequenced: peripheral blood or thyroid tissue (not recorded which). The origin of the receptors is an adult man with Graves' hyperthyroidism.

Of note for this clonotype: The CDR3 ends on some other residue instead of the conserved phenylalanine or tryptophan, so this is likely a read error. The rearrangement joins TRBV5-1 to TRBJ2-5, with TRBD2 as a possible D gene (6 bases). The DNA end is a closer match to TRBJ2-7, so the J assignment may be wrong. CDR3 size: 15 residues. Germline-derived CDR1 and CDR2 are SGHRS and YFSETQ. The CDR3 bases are TGCGCCAGCAGCTTGGGTACTAGCCAATCCTACGAGCAGTACCTC. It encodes CASSLGTSQSYEQYL.

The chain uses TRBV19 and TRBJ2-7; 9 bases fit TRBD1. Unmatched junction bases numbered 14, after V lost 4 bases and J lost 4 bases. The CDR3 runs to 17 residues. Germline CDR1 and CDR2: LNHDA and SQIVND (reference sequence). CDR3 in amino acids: CASSTDHLYDRGYEQYF. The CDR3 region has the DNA TGTGCCAGTAGTACCGACCACCTCTACGACAGGGGGTACGAGCAGTACTTC.

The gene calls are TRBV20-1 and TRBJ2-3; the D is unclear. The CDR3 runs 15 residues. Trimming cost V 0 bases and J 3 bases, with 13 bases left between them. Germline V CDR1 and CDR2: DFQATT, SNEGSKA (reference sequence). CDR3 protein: CSARDRLVGTDTQYF. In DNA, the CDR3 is TGCAGTGCTAGAGATCGTTTAGTAGGGACAGATACGCAGTATTTT.

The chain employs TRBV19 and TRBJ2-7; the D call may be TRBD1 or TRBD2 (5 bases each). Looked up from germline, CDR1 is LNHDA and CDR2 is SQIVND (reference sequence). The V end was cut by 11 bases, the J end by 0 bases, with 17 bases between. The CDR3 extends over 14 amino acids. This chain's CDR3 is CAGKGGGSSYEQYF. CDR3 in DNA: TGTGCCGGTAAGGGTGGGGGATCCTCCTACGAGCAGTACTTC.

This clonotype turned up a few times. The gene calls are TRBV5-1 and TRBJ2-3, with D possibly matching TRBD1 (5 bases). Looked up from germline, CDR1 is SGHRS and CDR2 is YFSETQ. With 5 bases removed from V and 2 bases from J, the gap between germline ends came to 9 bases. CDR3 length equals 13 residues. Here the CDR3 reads CASRQDVTDTQYF. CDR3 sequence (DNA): TGCGCCAGCAGACAGGATGTCACAGATACGCAGTATTTT.

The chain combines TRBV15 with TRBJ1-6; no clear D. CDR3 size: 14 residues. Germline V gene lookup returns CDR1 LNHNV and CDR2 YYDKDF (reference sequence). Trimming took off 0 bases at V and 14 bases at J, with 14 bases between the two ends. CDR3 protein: CATSRDWAVLTLHF. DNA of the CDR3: TGTGCCACCAGCAGAGATTGGGCCGTCCTAACCCTCCACTTT.

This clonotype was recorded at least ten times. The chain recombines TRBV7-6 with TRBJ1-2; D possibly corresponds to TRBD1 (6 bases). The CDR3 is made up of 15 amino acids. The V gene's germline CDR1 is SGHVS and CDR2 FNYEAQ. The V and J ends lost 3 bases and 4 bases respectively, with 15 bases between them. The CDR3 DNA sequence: TGTGCCAGCAGCTTGTCAGGGGCCAATAGCTATGGCTACACCTTC. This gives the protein CASSLSGANSYGYTF.

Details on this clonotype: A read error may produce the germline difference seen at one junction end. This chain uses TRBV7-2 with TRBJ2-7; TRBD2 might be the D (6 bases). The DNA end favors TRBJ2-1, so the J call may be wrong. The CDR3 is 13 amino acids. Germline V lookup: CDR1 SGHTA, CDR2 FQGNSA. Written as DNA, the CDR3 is TGCGCCAGCAGCAGTTGGGACTCCTCCAAGCAGTTCTTC. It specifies CASSSWDSSKQFF.

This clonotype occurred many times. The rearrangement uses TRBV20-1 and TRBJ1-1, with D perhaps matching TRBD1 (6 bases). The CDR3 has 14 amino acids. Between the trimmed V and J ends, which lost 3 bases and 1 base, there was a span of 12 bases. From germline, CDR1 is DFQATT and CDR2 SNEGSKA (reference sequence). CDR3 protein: CSARGGAGNTEAFF. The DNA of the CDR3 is TGCAGTGCTAGGGGGGGGGCGGGGAACACTGAAGCTTTCTTT.

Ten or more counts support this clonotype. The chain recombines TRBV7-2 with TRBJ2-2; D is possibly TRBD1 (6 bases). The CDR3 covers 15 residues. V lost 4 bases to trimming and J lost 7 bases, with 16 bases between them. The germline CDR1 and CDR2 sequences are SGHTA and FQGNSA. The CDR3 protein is CASSSRTATGGELFF. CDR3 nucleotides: TGTGCCAGCAGCTCGAGGACAGCAACGGGCGGGGAGCTGTTTTTT.

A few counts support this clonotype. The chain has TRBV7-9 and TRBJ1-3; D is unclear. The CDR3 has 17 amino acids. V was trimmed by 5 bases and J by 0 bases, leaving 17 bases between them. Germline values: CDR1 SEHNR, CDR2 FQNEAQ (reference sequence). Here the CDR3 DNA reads TGTGCCAGCAGCCCCCTCGGATCTTCGAACTCTGGAAACACCATATATTTT. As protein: CASSPLGSSNSGNTIYF. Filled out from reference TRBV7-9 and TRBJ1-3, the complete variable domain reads DTGVSQNPRHKITKRGQNVTFRCDPISEHNRLYWYRQTLGQGPEFLTYFQNEAQLEKSRLLSDRFSAERPKGSFSTLEIQRTEQGDSAMYLCASSPLGSSNSGNTIYFGEGSWLTVV.

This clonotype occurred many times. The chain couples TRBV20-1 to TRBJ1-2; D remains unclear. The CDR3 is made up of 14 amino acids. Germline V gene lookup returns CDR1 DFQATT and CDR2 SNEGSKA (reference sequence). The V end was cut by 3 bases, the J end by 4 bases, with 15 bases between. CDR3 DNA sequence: TGCAGTGCTAGGGGCACCACTTTCAGCTATGGCTACACCTTC. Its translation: CSARGTTFSYGYTF.

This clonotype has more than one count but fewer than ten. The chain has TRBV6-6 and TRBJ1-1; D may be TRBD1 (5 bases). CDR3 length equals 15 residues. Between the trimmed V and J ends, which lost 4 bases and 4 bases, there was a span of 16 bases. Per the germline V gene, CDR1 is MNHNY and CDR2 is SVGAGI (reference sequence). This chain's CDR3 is CASSSPQGLSTEAFF. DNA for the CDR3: TGTGCCAGCAGTTCACCTCAGGGTCTGAGCACTGAAGCTTTCTTT.

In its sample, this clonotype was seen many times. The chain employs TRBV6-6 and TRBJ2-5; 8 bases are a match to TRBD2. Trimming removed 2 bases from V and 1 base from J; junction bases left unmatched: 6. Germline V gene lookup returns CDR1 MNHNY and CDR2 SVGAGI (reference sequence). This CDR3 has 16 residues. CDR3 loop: CASSYEAGGGQETQYF. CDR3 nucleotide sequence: TGTGCCAGCAGTTACGAGGCGGGGGGTGGCCAAGAGACCCAGTACTTC.

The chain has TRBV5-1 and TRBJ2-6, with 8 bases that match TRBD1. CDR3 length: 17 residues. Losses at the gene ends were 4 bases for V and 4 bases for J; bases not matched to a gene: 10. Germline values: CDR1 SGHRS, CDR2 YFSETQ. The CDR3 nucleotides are TGCGCCAGCAGCGCGGACAGGGCGGTCGCCGGGGCCAACGTCCTGACTTTC. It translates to CASSADRAVAGANVLTF. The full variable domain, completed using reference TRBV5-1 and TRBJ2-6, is KAGVTQTPRYLIKTRGQQVTLSCSPISGHRSVSWYQQTPGQGLQFLFEYFSETQRNKGNFPGRFSGRQFSNSRSEMNVSTLELGDSALYLCASSADRAVAGANVLTFGAGSRLTVL.

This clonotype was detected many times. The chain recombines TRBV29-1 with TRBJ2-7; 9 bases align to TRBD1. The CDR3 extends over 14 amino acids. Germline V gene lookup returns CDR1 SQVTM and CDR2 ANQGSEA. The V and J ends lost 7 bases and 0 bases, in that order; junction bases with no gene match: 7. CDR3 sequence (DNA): TGCAGCGCGGTCCCGGGACAGGGCTCCTACGAGCAGTACTTC. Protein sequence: CSAVPGQGSYEQYF.

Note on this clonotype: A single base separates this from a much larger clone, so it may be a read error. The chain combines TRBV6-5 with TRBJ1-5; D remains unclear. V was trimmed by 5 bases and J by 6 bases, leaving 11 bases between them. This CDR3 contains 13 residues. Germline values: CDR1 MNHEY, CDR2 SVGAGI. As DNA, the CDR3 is TGTGCCAGCAGTCGTGACACGAGTCAGCCCCAGCATTTT. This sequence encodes CASSRDTSQPQHF.

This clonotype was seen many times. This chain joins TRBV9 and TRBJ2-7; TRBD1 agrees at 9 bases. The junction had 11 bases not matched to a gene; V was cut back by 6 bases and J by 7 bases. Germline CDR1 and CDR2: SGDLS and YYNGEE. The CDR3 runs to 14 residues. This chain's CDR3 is CASTFGTGSGEQYF. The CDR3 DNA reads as TGTGCCAGCACCTTCGGGACAGGGAGTGGAGAGCAGTACTTC.

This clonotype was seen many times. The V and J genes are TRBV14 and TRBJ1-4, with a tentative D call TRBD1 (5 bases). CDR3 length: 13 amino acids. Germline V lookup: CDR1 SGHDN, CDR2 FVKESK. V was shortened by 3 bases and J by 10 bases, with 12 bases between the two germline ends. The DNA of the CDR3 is TGTGCCAGCAGCCATGGGACCGCGGGAAAACTGTTTTTT. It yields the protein CASSHGTAGKLFF.

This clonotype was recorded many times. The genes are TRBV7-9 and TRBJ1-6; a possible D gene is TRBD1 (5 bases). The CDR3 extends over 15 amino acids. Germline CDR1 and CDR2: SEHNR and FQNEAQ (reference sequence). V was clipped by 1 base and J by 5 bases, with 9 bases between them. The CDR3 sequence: CASSLGTDNNSPLHF. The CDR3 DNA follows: TGTGCCAGCAGCTTAGGGACGGACAATAATTCACCCCTCCACTTT.

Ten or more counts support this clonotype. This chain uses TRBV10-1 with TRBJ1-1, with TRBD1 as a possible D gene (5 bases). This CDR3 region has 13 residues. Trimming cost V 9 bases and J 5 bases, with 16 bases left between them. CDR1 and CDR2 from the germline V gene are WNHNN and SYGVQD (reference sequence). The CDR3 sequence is CASSVGLRTEAFF. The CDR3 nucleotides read TGCGCCAGTTCGGTGGGGCTACGGACTGAAGCTTTCTTT.